Below, 18 T cell receptor beta chains from the same sample are listed, as sequenced in a study of control samples from healthy donors and cancer patients (dated by TCRdb to 2020 to 2021). The method was the immunoSEQ multiplex PCR assay. TCRdb took over this immuneACCESS table, retaining in-frame rearrangements with V and J assigned. Such tables are incomplete; in checked studies, under half of the missing clones stem from an unresolved V gene, and the remainder is unexplained. The sample includes 100,000 to 150,000 clones, with roughly 92% observed a single time. Together, the top ten hold approximately 0.58% of the sample. Sequencing input: PBMCs. Source of these receptors: a man older than 75 with head and neck cancer.

The chain combines TRBV4-2 with TRBJ2-7, with D possibly being TRBD1 (6 bases). The V gene lost 1 base and the J gene lost 8 bases, with 9 bases spanning the gap. Germline V gives CDR1 LGHNA, CDR2 YNFKEQ. CDR3 length: 12 amino acids. In nucleotides, the CDR3 is TGTGCCAGCAGCCAAGGCGGACAGAAGCAGTACTTC. Translating it yields CASSQGGQKQYF.

This clone was seen more than once but under ten times. The V and J genes are TRBV10-3 and TRBJ1-1; 9 bases agree with TRBD1. V dropped 2 bases and J dropped 3; count of bases not matched to a gene: 1. CDR1 and CDR2 (germline): ENHRY, SYGVKD. This CDR3 has 14 residues. CDR3 in amino acids: CAISERTGDTEAFF. The CDR3, as DNA: TGTGCCATCAGTGAGAGGACAGGGGACACTGAAGCTTTCTTT.

The chain employs TRBV4-1 and TRBJ1-5; a possible D gene is TRBD1 (5 bases). The CDR3 runs 14 residues. The germline gives CDR1 MGHRA, CDR2 YSYEKL. V dropped 1 base and J dropped 5 bases, with 9 bases sitting between them. The CDR3: CASSQVQGDQPQHF. The CDR3 region has the DNA TGCGCCAGCAGCCAAGTTCAGGGTGATCAGCCCCAGCATTTT.

The V gene is TRBV21-1, the J gene TRBJ2-1. TRBV21-1 is flagged as a pseudogene. The CDR3 contains 12 residues. DNA of the CDR3: TGTGCCAGCAGCAAAGGGGACAATGAGCAGTTCTTC. It codes for CASSKGDNEQFF.

The chain recombines TRBV14 with TRBJ1-2; no reliable D call. Germline CDR1 is SGHDN and CDR2 is FVKESK. Trimming pared 0 bases from V and 1 base from J, leaving 6 bases between. This CDR3 has 14 residues. CDR3 sequence reads: CASSQDRVNYGYTF. The CDR3 DNA sequence: TGTGCCAGCAGCCAAGACCGGGTTAACTATGGCTACACCTTC.

As to this clone: Other DNA sequences in the sample encode the same CDR3. The chain carries TRBV6-5 and TRBJ1-6; D is possibly TRBD1 (5 bases). This CDR3 has 14 residues. Deletions cut 4 bases from V and 9 bases from J, with 13 bases between. CDR1 and CDR2 (germline): MNHEY, SVGAGI. CDR3 DNA: TGTGCCAGCAGTTCCGGTGGAGGGACTTCACCCCTCCACTTT. Protein: CASSSGGGTSPLHF.

The V call is TRBV19, the J call TRBJ2-7; possibly TRBD2 for D (7 bases). The CDR3 runs 20 residues. CDR1 is LNHDA, CDR2 SQIVND, per germline (reference sequence). Trimming left V 0 bases short and J 0 bases short, with 24 bases between. The CDR3 spells CASSIDSGRGLPPSSYEQYF. The CDR3 coding sequence is TGTGCCAGTAGTATAGACTCCGGGCGGGGGCTCCCTCCTAGCTCCTACGAGCAGTACTTC.

The V call is TRBV28, the J call TRBJ1-5; 8 bases are a match to TRBD1. V gave up 4 bases and J gave up 5 bases; unmatched junction bases: 10. CDR3 size: 16 residues. Germline-derived CDR1 and CDR2 are MDHEN and SYDVKM. The CDR3 here is CASSSPGTGKDQPQHF. Here the CDR3 DNA reads TGTGCCAGCAGTTCTCCCGGGACAGGAAAAGATCAGCCCCAGCATTTT.

This clone has more than one count but fewer than ten. One end of the junction is discordant with germline, which a read error may explain. The chain employs TRBV4-2 and TRBJ2-3; D gene unclear. The CDR3 has 15 amino acids. Germline V gene lookup returns CDR1 LGHNA and CDR2 YNFKEQ. CDR3 nucleotide sequence: TGTGCCAGCACCCAAAACCCGACTAGCACAGATACGCAGTATTTT. It encodes CASTQNPTSTDTQYF.

The V gene is TRBV6-1, the J gene TRBJ1-1; D remains unclear. This CDR3 is 14 amino acids long. Trimming removed 2 bases from V and 3 bases from J, with 10 bases in between. CDR1 MNHNS and CDR2 SASEGT come from the germline V gene. CDR3 loop: CASSEWTGDTEAFF. Here the CDR3 DNA reads TGTGCCAGCAGTGAATGGACCGGGGACACTGAAGCTTTCTTT.

CDR3 sequence reads: CATSRVANTGELFF. The CDR3 region has the DNA TGTGCCACCAGCAGAGTGGCGAACACCGGGGAGCTGTTTTTT. The V call is TRBV15, the J call TRBJ2-2; D remains ambiguous. The germline gives CDR1 LNHNV, CDR2 YYDKDF (reference sequence). This CDR3 comprises 14 residues. The V gene lost 1 base and the J gene lost 0 bases, with 3 bases spanning the gap. The full variable domain, in which reference TRBV15 and TRBJ2-2 provide the parts outside the CDR3, is DAMVIQNPRYQVTQFGKPVTLSCSQTLNHNVMYWYQQKSSQAPKLLFHYYDKDFNNEADTPDNFQSRRPNTSFCFLDIRSPGLGDTAMYLCATSRVANTGELFFGEGSRLTVL.

The chain employs TRBV3-1 (or the pseudogene TRBV3-2) and TRBJ1-1; TRBD1 aligns across 10 bases. The ends lost 4 bases at V and 1 base at J; junction bases unmatched: 0. The CDR3 spans 14 residues. Germline CDR1 and CDR2: LGHDT and YNNKEL (reference sequence). Written as DNA, the CDR3 is TGTGCCAGCAGCCGACAGGGGGCGAACACTGAAGCTTTCTTT. It translates to CASSRQGANTEAFF.

The chain links TRBV11-2 to TRBJ1-4; 9 bases match TRBD1. Germline CDR1 and CDR2: SGHAT and FQNNGV. V trimming: 2 bases; J trimming: 8 bases; junction bases outside the gene matches: 12. The CDR3 consists of 17 residues. DNA for the CDR3: TGTGCCAGCAGCTTACGGGACAGGGTAGTTACGGGGGAAAAACTGTTTTTT. This encodes CASSLRDRVVTGEKLFF.

This clone has just a few counts. The V and J genes are TRBV11-2 and TRBJ2-5; D not certain. The V end was cut by 3 bases, the J end by 5 bases, with 13 bases between. CDR1 and CDR2 from the germline V gene are SGHAT and FQNNGV. The CDR3 loop spans 14 amino acids. The CDR3: CASSFHLVRETQYF. The CDR3 DNA is TGTGCCAGCAGCTTCCACTTAGTGAGGGAGACCCAGTACTTC.

The V call is TRBV11-2, the J call TRBJ2-7; D is perhaps TRBD2 (6 bases). The V and J ends lost 5 bases and 5 bases respectively, with 16 bases between them. The CDR3 is 14 amino acids. Germline lookup yields CDR1 SGHAT and CDR2 FQNNGV. CDR3 sequence: CASSSSGVRHEQYF. The CDR3 DNA reads TGTGCCAGCAGCAGTTCGGGGGTTCGTCACGAGCAGTACTTC.

A single count supports this clone. The chain couples TRBV21-1 to TRBJ2-1. TRBV21-1 is described as a pseudogene. The CDR3 totals 16 residues. The chain's CDR3 is CASSKGYQGAYNEQFF. CDR3 nucleotides: TGTGCCAGCAGCAAAGGGTACCAGGGAGCATACAATGAGCAGTTCTTC.

V is TRBV11-3 and J is TRBJ1-3; D unclear. Trimming took off 4 bases at V and 0 bases at J, with 4 bases between the two ends. CDR3 length equals 13 residues. The germline gives CDR1 SGHNT, CDR2 YENEEA. CDR3 loop: CASSYNSGNTIYF. In DNA, the CDR3 is TGTGCCAGCAGCTATAACTCTGGAAACACCATATATTTT.

V is TRBV19 and J is TRBJ1-5; TRBD1 matches at 9 bases. The V and J ends lost 4 bases and 1 base, in that order; junction bases with no gene match: 5. This CDR3 comprises 16 residues. Germline loops: CDR1 LNHDA, CDR2 SQIVND (reference sequence). CDR3 nucleotides: TGTGCCAGTAGTAGCCCAGGACAGGGGAGCAATCAGCCCCAGCATTTT. Amino acid sequence: CASSSPGQGSNQPQHF. Looking up the rest from reference TRBV19 and TRBJ1-5 gives the full variable domain: DGGITQSPKYLFRKEGQNVTLSCEQNLNHDAMYWYRQDPGQGLRLIYYSQIVNDFQKGDIAEGYSVSREKKESFPLTVTSAQKNPTAFYLCASSSPGQGSNQPQHFGDGTRLSIL.